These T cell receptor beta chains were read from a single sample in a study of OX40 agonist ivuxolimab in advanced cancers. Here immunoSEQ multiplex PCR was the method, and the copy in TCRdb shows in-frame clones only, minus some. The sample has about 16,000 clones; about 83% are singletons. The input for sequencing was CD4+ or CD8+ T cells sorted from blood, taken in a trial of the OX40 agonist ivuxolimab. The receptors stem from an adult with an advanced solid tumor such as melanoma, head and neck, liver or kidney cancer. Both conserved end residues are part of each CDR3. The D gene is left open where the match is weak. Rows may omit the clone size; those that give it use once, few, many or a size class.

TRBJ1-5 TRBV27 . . TGTGCCAGCAGTTTATTATCGGCTCAACAGGGTCCCCAGCATTTT CASSLLSAQQGPQHF
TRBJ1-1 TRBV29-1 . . TGCAGCGTTGAAGTCAGGGAAACTGAAGCTTTCTTT CSVEVRETEAFF
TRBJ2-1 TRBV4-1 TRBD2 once TGCGCCAGCAGCCCGGGGGGACTACACAATGAGCAGTTCTTC CASSPGGLHNEQFF
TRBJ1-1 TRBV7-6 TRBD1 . TGTGCCAGCAGCTCAGGACAGGGCCTGAACACTGAAGCTTTCTTT CASSSGQGLNTEAFF
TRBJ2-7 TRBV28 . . TGTGCCAGCATTGCCGGACAGTCCAGTATCTACTACGAGCAGTACTTC CASIAGQSSIYYEQYF
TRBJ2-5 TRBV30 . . TGTGCCTGGAGTATCGGGACGGGCCGGGAGACCCAGTACTTC CAWSIGTGRETQYF
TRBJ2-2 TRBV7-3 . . TGTGCCAGCAGCCCCCGCCAGGGGCGGAACACCGGGGAGCTGTTTTTT CASSPRQGRNTGELFF
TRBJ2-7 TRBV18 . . TGTGCCAGCTCAGCAGCGTCCTACGAGCAGTACTTC CASSAASYEQYF
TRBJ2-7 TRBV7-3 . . TGTGCCAGCAGCTTAGATAATAGTGGGGGGTACGAGCAGTACTTC CASSLDNSGGYEQYF
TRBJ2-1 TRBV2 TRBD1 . TGTGCCAGCAGTGAAGCGACAGGGAGAAATGAGCAGTTCTTC CASSEATGRNEQFF
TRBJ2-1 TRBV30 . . TGTGCCTGGAGTACGACCTACAATGAGCAGTTCTTC CAWSTTYNEQFF
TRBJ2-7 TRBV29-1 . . TGCAGCGTTGTGGGGACCTACGAGCAGTACTTC CSVVGTYEQYF
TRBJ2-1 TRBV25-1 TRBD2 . TGTGCCAGCAGTGAAGACCTAGCGGGAGTCTACAATGAGCAGTTCTTC CASSEDLAGVYNEQFF
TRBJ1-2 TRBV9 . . TGTGCCAGCAGCGGACTGGACGACTACACCTTC CASSGLDDYTF
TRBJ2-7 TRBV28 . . TGTGCCAGTACGTGGAGTAGCTCCTACGAGCAGTACTTC CASTWSSSYEQYF
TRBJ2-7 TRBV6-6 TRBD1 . TGTGCCAGCAGTTTCGGACAGGGGGGATACGAGCAGTACTTC CASSFGQGGYEQYF
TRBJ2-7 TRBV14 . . TGTGCCAGCAGCCAAGATTCGTACGAGCAGTACTTC CASSQDSYEQYF
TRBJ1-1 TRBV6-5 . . TGTGCCAGCAGTTACGGATCGGGTGTGGAAGCTTTCTTT CASSYGSGVEAFF
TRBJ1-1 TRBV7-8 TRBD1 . TGTGCCAGCAGCTTAGCATGGGGACAGGGGTGGGTAGGGACTGAAGCTTTCTTT CASSLAWGQGWVGTEAFF
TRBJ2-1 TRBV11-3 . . TGTGCCAGCAGCTTGGGGGACACCAATGAGCAGTTCTTC CASSLGDTNEQFF
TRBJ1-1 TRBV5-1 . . TGCGCCAGCAGCTTGGTACAGAGCGAAGCTTTCTTT CASSLVQSEAFF
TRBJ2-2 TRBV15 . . TGTGCCACCAGCAGAGTTAGGGGCTCCACCGGGGAGCTGTTTTTT CATSRVRGSTGELFF
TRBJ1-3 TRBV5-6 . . TGTGCCAGCACCTCCTGGGACTTCTCTGGAAACACCATATATTTT CASTSWDFSGNTIYF
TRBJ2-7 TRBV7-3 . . TGTGCCAGCAGCCGACTCGGGGGGCAGGGTGAGCAGTACTTC CASSRLGGQGEQYF
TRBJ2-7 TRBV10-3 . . TGTGCCACACTCGGATTCAACGAGCAGTACTTC CATLGFNEQYF
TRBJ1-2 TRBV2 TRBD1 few TGTGCCAGCAGAGATACAGGGGAATTTTCCTATGGCTACACCTTC CASRDTGEFSYGYTF
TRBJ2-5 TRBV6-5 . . TGTGCCAGCAGTTATATTGGGGGACTCCAAGAGACCCAGTACTTC CASSYIGGLQETQYF